A selection of T cell receptor beta chains follows, all from one sample in a study of shared clonotypes between healthy human individuals. The protocol was immunoSEQ multiplex PCR, while the TCRdb copy is restricted to in-frame clones and leaves out a portion. The sample has some 1.5 million clones, around 98% seen once; the top ten hold roughly 0.45%. Sequencing was done on a sample of naive CD4+ T cells sorted from blood. All receptors come from a man younger than 40 in good health. Each CDR3 is given with its conserved first and last residue. Fields, in order: D gene, V gene, CDR3 length, clone size, J gene, CDR3 protein, CDR3 DNA. A D gene is named only where the DNA matches it firmly. Only part of the rows carry a size: once, few, many, or a class if the clone is expanded.

D: -; V: TRBV18; length: 17; size: -; J: TRBJ1-4; CDR3: CASSPRERDVGGEKLFF; DNA: TGTGCCAGCTCACCACGTGAGAGGGATGTGGGCGGCGAAAAACTGTTTTTT
D: -; V: TRBV19; length: 11; size: -; J: TRBJ2-7; CDR3: CASSHYHEQYF; DNA: TGTGCCAGTAGTCACTACCACGAGCAGTACTTC
D: -; V: TRBV7-3; length: 16; size: -; J: TRBJ2-1; CDR3: CASSPRGLPVYNEQFF; DNA: TGTGCCAGCAGCCCAAGGGGACTTCCTGTCTACAATGAGCAGTTCTTC
D: -; V: TRBV5-1; length: 15; size: -; J: TRBJ1-4; CDR3: CASSLIGATNEKLFF; DNA: TGCGCCAGCAGCTTGATAGGGGCAACTAATGAAAAACTGTTTTTT
D: -; V: TRBV27; length: 16; size: -; J: TRBJ1-5; CDR3: CASSLSVTGLDQPQHF; DNA: TGTGCCAGCAGTTTATCGGTAACAGGGCTTGATCAGCCCCAGCATTTT
D: TRBD2; V: TRBV7-2; length: 15; size: -; J: TRBJ2-7; CDR3: CASSLMREGGNEQYF; DNA: TGTGCCAGCAGCTTAATGCGGGAGGGTGGAAACGAGCAGTACTTC
D: -; V: TRBV28; length: 15; size: -; J: TRBJ1-4; CDR3: CASSLRGSRNEKLFF; DNA: TGTGCCAGCAGTTTAAGGGGCAGTAGGAATGAAAAACTGTTTTTT
D: -; V: TRBV5-8; length: 14; size: -; J: TRBJ2-7; CDR3: CASSLWGGMVEQYF; DNA: TGTGCCAGCAGCTTGTGGGGTGGGATGGTCGAGCAGTACTTC
D: TRBD1; V: TRBV25-1; length: 11; size: once; J: TRBJ2-3; CDR3: CASASGTGQYF; DNA: TGTGCCAGCGCCTCCGGGACAGGGCAGTATTTT
D: -; V: TRBV5-5; length: 14; size: -; J: TRBJ1-3; CDR3: CASSRTSQRNTIYF; DNA: TGTGCCAGCAGTAGGACATCCCAGAGGAACACCATATATTTT
D: -; V: TRBV5-6; length: 12; size: -; J: TRBJ1-1; CDR3: CASSSGFFVAFF; DNA: TGTGCCAGCAGCTCCGGGTTCTTTGTGGCTTTCTTT
D: -; V: TRBV5-1; length: 14; size: once; J: TRBJ2-6; CDR3: CASSLDSGANVLTF; DNA: TGCGCCAGCAGCTTGGATTCTGGGGCCAACGTCCTGACTTTC
D: -; V: TRBV18; length: 14; size: -; J: TRBJ1-2; CDR3: CASSPPGDVYGYTF; DNA: TGTGCCAGCTCACCACCGGGAGATGTATATGGCTACACCTTC
D: -; V: TRBV5-4; length: 15; size: -; J: TRBJ2-1; CDR3: CASSLGRDSYNEQFF; DNA: TGTGCCAGCAGCTTGGGGAGGGATTCCTACAATGAGCAGTTCTTC
D: -; V: TRBV5-4; length: 15; size: -; J: TRBJ2-5; CDR3: CASSSTGGFGETQYF; DNA: TGTGCCAGCAGCTCGACAGGAGGTTTTGGGGAGACCCAGTACTTC
D: -; V: TRBV6-5; length: 14; size: -; J: TRBJ1-2; CDR3: CASRKSTGRTGHTF; DNA: TGTGCCAGCAGGAAATCAACAGGGCGTACAGGCCACACCTTC
D: TRBD1; V: TRBV2; length: 16; size: -; J: TRBJ2-5; CDR3: CASSEAQGQGWETQYF; DNA: TGTGCCAGCAGTGAAGCGCAGGGACAGGGTTGGGAGACCCAGTACTTC
D: TRBD1; V: TRBV30; length: 12; size: -; J: TRBJ2-2; CDR3: CAGQGYAGELFF; DNA: TGTGCCGGACAGGGATATGCCGGGGAGCTGTTTTTT
D: TRBD2; V: TRBV5-4; length: 15; size: few; J: TRBJ2-5; CDR3: CASSDPAGGSETQYF; DNA: TGTGCCAGCAGCGATCCAGCGGGAGGGTCGGAGACCCAGTACTTC
D: TRBD2; V: TRBV30; length: 13; size: -; J: TRBJ2-7; CDR3: CAWSVREAGEQYF; DNA: TGTGCCTGGAGTGTACGGGAGGCTGGGGAGCAGTACTTC
D: -; V: TRBV27; length: 12; size: -; J: TRBJ2-7; CDR3: CASSYAAYEQYF; DNA: TGTGCCAGCAGTTATGCAGCCTACGAGCAGTACTTC
D: -; V: TRBV6-1; length: 15; size: -; J: TRBJ1-2; CDR3: CASSEAGGRGYGYTF; DNA: TGTGCCAGCAGTGAAGCGGGGGGGAGGGGCTATGGCTACACCTTC
D: -; V: TRBV29-1; length: 13; size: -; J: TRBJ1-4; CDR3: CSVETLQEEKLFF; DNA: TGCAGCGTTGAAACGCTTCAGGAAGAGAAACTGTTTTTT
D: -; V: TRBV9; length: 15; size: -; J: TRBJ2-4; CDR3: CASSTPTDVVGIQYF; DNA: TGTGCCAGCAGCACGCCAACCGACGTAGTGGGCATTCAGTACTTC
D: -; V: TRBV18; length: 15; size: -; J: TRBJ2-5; CDR3: CASSPPGGAQETQYF; DNA: TGTGCCAGCTCACCACCAGGCGGTGCCCAAGAGACCCAGTACTTC
D: -; V: TRBV7-2; length: 13; size: -; J: TRBJ1-1; CDR3: CASSLGSLAEAFF; DNA: TGTGCCAGCAGCCTGGGTAGTTTGGCTGAAGCTTTCTTT
D: -; V: TRBV7-2; length: 12; size: once; J: TRBJ2-3; CDR3: CASSRSRDTQYF; DNA: TGTGCCAGCAGTCGGTCGCGGGATACGCAGTATTTT
D: -; V: TRBV10-3; length: 13; size: -; J: TRBJ1-5; CDR3: CAIREGDSKPQHF; DNA: TGTGCCATCAGAGAAGGGGATTCTAAGCCCCAGCATTTT
D: TRBD1; V: TRBV18; length: 17; size: -; J: TRBJ2-4; CDR3: CASTTGGKMIAKNIQYF; DNA: TGTGCCAGCACCACAGGGGGCAAAATGATTGCCAAAAACATTCAGTACTTC
D: -; V: TRBV7-3; length: 13; size: -; J: TRBJ2-5; CDR3: CASSSGTGETQYF; DNA: TGTGCCAGCAGCTCCGGGACGGGGGAGACCCAGTACTTC
D: -; V: TRBV5-4; length: 15; size: -; J: TRBJ2-7; CDR3: CASSLAGTQSYEQYF; DNA: TGTGCCAGCAGCTTGGCCGGGACACAGTCCTACGAGCAGTACTTC
D: -; V: TRBV25-1; length: 13; size: -; J: TRBJ1-1; CDR3: CASSELGLTEAFF; DNA: TGTGCCAGCAGTGAATTGGGTCTGACTGAAGCTTTCTTT